This TCR beta chain comes out of a study of Ad26.COV2.S vaccination and SARS-CoV-2 variants. Findings and caveats of the study: Whether participants received vaccine or placebo, their non-spike TCR breadth was similar.

Notes on this clone: What it recognizes is unknown.

Documented treatment: about 20 received Ad26.COV2.S at low or high dose, single or two shots; about 5 received placebo; per-sample allocation not given. All samples were drawn on day 63, counting from the first vaccine or placebo injection. An Ad26 vector that expressed Wuhan-strain SARS-CoV-2 spike constituted the vaccine. The length of the CDR3 is 15 residues. The V gene's germline CDR1 is SEHNR and CDR2 FQNEAQ (reference sequence). J lost 8 bases, V lost 4 bases, and 5 bases had no gene match. Data came from immunoSEQ multiplex PCR; TCRdb stores just in-frame clones and leaves some out. In the table there are about 400,000 clones, 70% to 90% of which are singletons.

The TCR originated in a person between 18 and 59 years old who received the Ad26.COV2.S COVID-19 vaccine or a placebo. The chain joins TRBV7-9 to TRBJ2-1; TRBD2 matches at 13 bases. Material: peripheral blood, obtained in a trial of Ad26.COV2.S vaccine versus placebo. CDR3 amino acids: CASSSLAGGPDEQFF. The DNA of the CDR3 is TGTGCCAGCAGCTCACTAGCGGGAGGGCCGGATGAGCAGTTCTTC.